This entry is about one T cell receptor beta chain. There is no known antigen for this receptor. It has no much larger one-base neighbor in the sample; base qualities were not kept. The CDR3 measures 14 amino acids from cysteine to phenylalanine. Just CDR3 DNA is preserved here, 42 bases in frame from base 1. V and J are truncated by 3 bases and 8 bases respectively, leaving an intervening sequence of 14 bases. In the germline V gene (reference sequence), CDR1 corresponds to LNHDA and CDR2 to SQIVND. The source of the sample is a study of blood T cell repertoires in COVID-19 (dated by TCRdb to about 2020). Describing the broader study: Samples from collaborators originated in the United States, Italy and Spain and spanned both the acute and convalescent phases of COVID-19. Samples were obtained from the ongoing ImmuneRACE study (first 160 participants) and from 1,000 to 1,500 subjects provided by 6 global collaborators. HLA class I and class II types, where available, came from metadata supplied by the sample provider rather than from assay-based typing. A freely available public database, intended as a resource for researchers studying the immune response to SARS-CoV-2, is where the repertoires were released. The material from the prospective study consisted of cDNA or gDNA derived from T cells, B-cell-depleted T cells, or PBMCs. Subjects who had been exposed to COVID-19, were actively infected with it, or had recovered from it provided the deeply sampled blood TCRbeta repertoires that made up the dataset. Nearly every sample came with metadata listing a de-identified subject ID, COVID-19 status, age in years and sex. Beyond this particular receptor, the publication reports: The quantity of clinical and demographic metadata differed by source and by participant and was supplied without curation.

TCRbeta CDR3 regions were amplified from genomic DNA using the immunoSEQ Assay, a bias-controlled multiplex PCR. In the original analysis: The number of nucleated cells in each sample was estimated by amplification of reference gene primers within the assay. To quantify the absolute abundance of each unique TCRbeta CDR3 rearrangement, sequence reads were collapsed and filtered. For each sample, productive Simpson clonality was calculated as the square root of Simpson's diversity index across productive rearrangements. TCRdb took over this immuneACCESS table, retaining in-frame rearrangements with V and J assigned. Such tables are incomplete; in checked studies, under half of the missing clones stem from an unresolved V gene, and the remainder is unexplained. V and J calls and clone size are copied from that table; D and trimming were computed from the DNA. For this sample the table gives roughly 80,000 clones, of which roughly 89% were detected only once. The ten most abundant clones make up under 2% of the sample.

Whole blood was collected in K2EDTA tubes by collaborating institutions according to the institutions' own protocols. For TCRbeta analysis, collaborators shipped samples as frozen whole blood, isolated PBMCs, or DNA extracted from either of those sample types. Rearrangement joined TRBV19 to TRBJ2-1, with TRBD1 tentatively as D gene (6 bases match). This clonotype was sampled from a woman aged 50 to 60 in a cohort sampled during active COVID-19. The material sequenced was peripheral blood. The CDR3: CASSIAGTPHEQFF. The sequence in DNA is TGTGCCAGTAGTATTGCCGGGACACCCCATGAGCAGTTCTTC.